The rows below give T cell receptor beta chains drawn from one sample of a study of human T cells and chemical hapten exposure. One entry per CDR3 protein, called by TCRdb with MiXCR from the RACE reads. The top ten clones hold roughly 1.3% of a sample with more than 95,000 distinct CDR3 sequences, about 12% of them seen once. The sequences come from whole blood, collected in connection with sensitization to the hapten diphenylcyclopropenone (DPC). These receptors came from a woman aged 45-65 years with alopecia areata. Some clones in this sample may be carry-over from other donors' samples. CDR3s include the opening cysteine and the closing phenylalanine or tryptophan. Each record gives: CDR3 DNA, CDR3 protein, J gene, D gene, V gene, clone size. A D gene is named only where the DNA matches it firmly. Not all rows give a size; the values are once, few, many and, for expanded clones, a class.

CDR3 DNA: TGTGCCAGCAGTTTGGTCGCGCGTCTCCCTAGCACAGATACGCAGTATTTT
CDR3 protein: CASSLVARLPSTDTQYF
J gene: TRBJ2-3
D gene: NA
V gene: TRBV12-3/TRBV12-4
clone size: few

CDR3 DNA: TGTGCCAGCAGTTACTCCCCCCCCGGGATGGGGCAGCCCCAGCATTTT
CDR3 protein: CASSYSPPGMGQPQHF
J gene: TRBJ1-5
D gene: NA
V gene: TRBV6-6
clone size: many

CDR3 DNA: TGTGCCAGCTCGATCGCAGGGGTCCAAAAGACCCAGTACTTC
CDR3 protein: CASSIAGVQKTQYF
J gene: TRBJ2-5
D gene: NA
V gene: TRBV18
clone size: many

CDR3 DNA: TGTGCCAGCAGCCTAGCCGGGACTAGCGTGTTGGGTGAGCAGTTCTTC
CDR3 protein: CASSLAGTSVLGEQFF
J gene: TRBJ2-1
D gene: TRBD2
V gene: TRBV3-1
clone size: NA

CDR3 DNA: TGTGCCAGCAGTGACAGCAAAGTCTATGGCTACACCTTC
CDR3 protein: CASSDSKVYGYTF
J gene: TRBJ1-2
D gene: NA
V gene: TRBV28
clone size: many

CDR3 DNA: TGTGCCAGTAGGAGAGACCAGGGTAATGGCAATCAGCCCCAGCATTTT
CDR3 protein: CASRRDQGNGNQPQHF
J gene: TRBJ1-5
D gene: NA
V gene: TRBV19
clone size: few

CDR3 DNA: TGCGCCAGCATCGCTTCGACAGGGGGCCAAGAGACCCAGTACTTC
CDR3 protein: CASIASTGGQETQYF
J gene: TRBJ2-5
D gene: TRBD1
V gene: TRBV5-1
clone size: few

CDR3 DNA: TGCAGCGTGGGACAGGGGAATGGCTACACCTTC
CDR3 protein: CSVGQGNGYTF
J gene: TRBJ1-2
D gene: TRBD1
V gene: TRBV29-1
clone size: NA

CDR3 DNA: TGTGCCAGCAGTGACTCGGGGAACCCCAACTATGGCTACACCTTC
CDR3 protein: CASSDSGNPNYGYTF
J gene: TRBJ1-2
D gene: NA
V gene: TRBV6-4
clone size: many

CDR3 DNA: TGTGCCTCTGGCAGGGGAGGCTCTGGGGCCAACGTCCTGACTTTC
CDR3 protein: CASGRGGSGANVLTF
J gene: TRBJ2-6
D gene: NA
V gene: TRBV28
clone size: few

CDR3 DNA: TGTGCCAGCAGCTTAGTTTATGGGGCAGGGAACACGGGGATGGAGACCCAGTACTTC
CDR3 protein: CASSLVYGAGNTGMETQYF
J gene: TRBJ2-5
D gene: NA
V gene: TRBV11-3
clone size: few

CDR3 DNA: TGTGCCAGCAAGACAGAACGTAACTATGGCTACACCTTC
CDR3 protein: CASKTERNYGYTF
J gene: TRBJ1-2
D gene: NA
V gene: TRBV11-2
clone size: many

CDR3 DNA: TGCAGTGCAAGGGCTAGAGGGGGTACAGATACGCAGTATTTT
CDR3 protein: CSARARGGTDTQYF
J gene: TRBJ2-3
D gene: NA
V gene: TRBV20-1
clone size: NA

CDR3 DNA: TGTGCCAGCAACCCTGGGCGAGCTAGCGGGTATTCCTACGAGCAGTACTTC
CDR3 protein: CASNPGRASGYSYEQYF
J gene: TRBJ2-7
D gene: TRBD2
V gene: TRBV6-5
clone size: few

CDR3 DNA: TGTGCCAGCAGCTTAGCGAGGAGGCTTCCAGTAAATGGCTACACCTTC
CDR3 protein: CASSLARRLPVNGYTF
J gene: TRBJ1-2
D gene: NA
V gene: TRBV7-2
clone size: NA

CDR3 DNA: TGTGCCAGCAGTTACTCGGAGGGGGAGCAGTACTTC
CDR3 protein: CASSYSEGEQYF
J gene: TRBJ2-7
D gene: NA
V gene: TRBV6-6
clone size: NA

CDR3 DNA: TGCGCCAGCAGCTTGTCCCTTTTGACTGGCTCACCCCTCCACTTT
CDR3 protein: CASSLSLLTGSPLHF
J gene: TRBJ1-6
D gene: NA
V gene: TRBV5-1
clone size: few

CDR3 DNA: TGCAGTGCTAGACCGAACAGGGGGCGAAATCAGCCCCAGCATTTT
CDR3 protein: CSARPNRGRNQPQHF
J gene: TRBJ1-5
D gene: TRBD1
V gene: TRBV20-1
clone size: many

CDR3 DNA: TGTGCCAGCAGCAGATCCGGGACAGGGGGTGCCGAGCAGTACTTC
CDR3 protein: CASSRSGTGGAEQYF
J gene: TRBJ2-7
D gene: TRBD1
V gene: TRBV5-4
clone size: few

CDR3 DNA: TGCGCGTCGGAGGGTTCTAACACAGATACGCAGTATTTT
CDR3 protein: CASEGSNTDTQYF
J gene: TRBJ2-3
D gene: NA
V gene: TRBV10-1
clone size: NA

CDR3 DNA: TGCAGTGCTAGTTATATTGACAGGGGGAACACTGAAGCTTTCTTT
CDR3 protein: CSASYIDRGNTEAFF
J gene: TRBJ1-1
D gene: TRBD1
V gene: TRBV20-1
clone size: many

CDR3 DNA: TGTGCCAGCAGTTTAATTTCAGCTCGGCGGGAGCGAGATACGCAGTATTTT
CDR3 protein: CASSLISARRERDTQYF
J gene: TRBJ2-3
D gene: TRBD2
V gene: TRBV27
clone size: few

CDR3 DNA: TGCGCCAGCAGTAGACAGGGCTACACTGAAGCTTTCTTT
CDR3 protein: CASSRQGYTEAFF
J gene: TRBJ1-1
D gene: TRBD1
V gene: TRBV5-1
clone size: few

CDR3 DNA: TGCGCCAGCAGCAGTGGGACGGGAGAACAGCCCCAGCATTTT
CDR3 protein: CASSSGTGEQPQHF
J gene: TRBJ1-5
D gene: NA
V gene: TRBV5-1
clone size: many

CDR3 DNA: TGTGCCACCAGCAGGATTCTGGGAGACAATGAGCAGTTCTTC
CDR3 protein: CATSRILGDNEQFF
J gene: TRBJ2-1
D gene: NA
V gene: TRBV15
clone size: few

CDR3 DNA: TGTGCCAGTAGTTTCGACCGGTGGGGCTACACCTTC
CDR3 protein: CASSFDRWGYTF
J gene: TRBJ1-2
D gene: NA
V gene: TRBV19
clone size: many

CDR3 DNA: TGTGCCAGCAGGAGCTCCGGGACAGGGTCCTACGAGCAGTACTTC
CDR3 protein: CASRSSGTGSYEQYF
J gene: TRBJ2-7
D gene: TRBD1
V gene: TRBV6-2/TRBV6-3
clone size: many

CDR3 DNA: TGTGCCAGCAGCCCACGTCCATATGGGATGGGCGAGCAGTACTTC
CDR3 protein: CASSPRPYGMGEQYF
J gene: TRBJ2-7
D gene: NA
V gene: TRBV21-1
clone size: many

CDR3 DNA: TGTGCCAGCAGCGCAGGTCCGTACGAGCAGTACTTC
CDR3 protein: CASSAGPYEQYF
J gene: TRBJ2-7
D gene: NA
V gene: TRBV3-1
clone size: many

CDR3 DNA: TGCAGCATAGCGGGACTCTCCTACGAGCAGTACTTC
CDR3 protein: CSIAGLSYEQYF
J gene: TRBJ2-7
D gene: TRBD2
V gene: TRBV29-1
clone size: NA

CDR3 DNA: TGTGCCAGCTCACCCGGGCGCGGAGGGCAGAACAATGAGCAGTTCTTC
CDR3 protein: CASSPGRGGQNNEQFF
J gene: TRBJ2-1
D gene: NA
V gene: TRBV18
clone size: NA

CDR3 DNA: TGTGCCAGCAAGTCGGTTGGGGAACTAGCGGGTAACAATGAGCAGTTCTTC
CDR3 protein: CASKSVGELAGNNEQFF
J gene: TRBJ2-1
D gene: TRBD2
V gene: TRBV11-1
clone size: few

CDR3 DNA: TGTGCCAGCAGATCGGGACAGAGCAAAAATTCACCCCTCCACTTT
CDR3 protein: CASRSGQSKNSPLHF
J gene: TRBJ1-6
D gene: TRBD1
V gene: TRBV6-5
clone size: NA

CDR3 DNA: TGTGCCAGCTCACCACCGGGTCACCCGGCGGGCTACACCTTC
CDR3 protein: CASSPPGHPAGYTF
J gene: TRBJ1-2
D gene: NA
V gene: TRBV18
clone size: NA

CDR3 DNA: TGCAGCGTTGATAATAGCCAAGAGACCCAGTACTTC
CDR3 protein: CSVDNSQETQYF
J gene: TRBJ2-5
D gene: NA
V gene: TRBV29-1
clone size: many

CDR3 DNA: TGTGCCAGCAGCCAAGGGCAGGCCTCTTTTGACACTGAAGCTTTCTTT
CDR3 protein: CASSQGQASFDTEAFF
J gene: TRBJ1-1
D gene: NA
V gene: TRBV4-2
clone size: NA

CDR3 DNA: TGCGCCAGCAGCCAACCTGAACAGGGGAGGTATGGCTACACCTTC
CDR3 protein: CASSQPEQGRYGYTF
J gene: TRBJ1-2
D gene: TRBD1
V gene: TRBV4-1
clone size: NA

CDR3 DNA: TGTGCCAGCAGCCACCGGGGGGGCACAGATACGCAGTATTTT
CDR3 protein: CASSHRGGTDTQYF
J gene: TRBJ2-3
D gene: TRBD2
V gene: TRBV3-1
clone size: NA

CDR3 DNA: TGCGCCAGCAGCTTGGAACTAGCGGGAGGCGAGCAGTACTTC
CDR3 protein: CASSLELAGGEQYF
J gene: TRBJ2-7
D gene: TRBD2
V gene: TRBV5-1
clone size: many

CDR3 DNA: TGTGCCATCAGTGCGCGGGGGGGACAATATAGCAATCAGCCCCAGCATTTT
CDR3 protein: CAISARGGQYSNQPQHF
J gene: TRBJ1-5
D gene: NA
V gene: TRBV10-3
clone size: few